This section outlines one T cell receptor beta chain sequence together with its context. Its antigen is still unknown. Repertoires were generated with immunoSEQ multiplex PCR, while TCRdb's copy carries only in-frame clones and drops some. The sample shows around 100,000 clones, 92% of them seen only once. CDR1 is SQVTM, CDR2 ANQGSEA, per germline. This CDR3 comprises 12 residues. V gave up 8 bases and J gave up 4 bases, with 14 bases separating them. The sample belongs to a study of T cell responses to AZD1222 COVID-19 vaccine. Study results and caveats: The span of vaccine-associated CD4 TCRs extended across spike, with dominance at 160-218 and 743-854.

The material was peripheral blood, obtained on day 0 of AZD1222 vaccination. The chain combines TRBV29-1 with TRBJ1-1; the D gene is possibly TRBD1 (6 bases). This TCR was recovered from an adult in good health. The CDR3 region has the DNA TGCAGCACGAAGTCGGGGGCCACTGAAGCTTTCTTT. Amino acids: CSTKSGATEAFF.